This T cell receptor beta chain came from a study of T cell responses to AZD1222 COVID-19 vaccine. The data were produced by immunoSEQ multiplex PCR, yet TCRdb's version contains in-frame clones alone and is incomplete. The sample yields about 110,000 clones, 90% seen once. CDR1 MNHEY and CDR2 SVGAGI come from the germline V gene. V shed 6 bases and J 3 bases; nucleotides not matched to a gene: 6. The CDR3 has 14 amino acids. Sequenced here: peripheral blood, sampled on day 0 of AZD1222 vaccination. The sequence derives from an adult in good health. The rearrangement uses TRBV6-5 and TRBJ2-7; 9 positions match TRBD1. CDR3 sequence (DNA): TGTGCCAGCAGCCGGCGGGACAGGGACTACGAGCAGTACTTC. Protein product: CASSRRDRDYEQYF.